What follows are 17 T cell receptor beta chains derived from one specimen sequenced in a study of blood T cell repertoires in COVID-19. Using immunoSEQ multiplex PCR, the repertoire was profiled, and TCRdb retains in-frame clones only, with some absent. The repertoire consists of some 42,000 clones, with 76% occurring once and the leading ten covering about 26%. Sequences were obtained from peripheral blood. Receptors were obtained from an elderly man with acute or convalescent COVID-19.

This clone was counted many times. The chain joins TRBV7-9 to TRBJ2-2; D may be TRBD2 (6 bases). This CDR3 is built from 14 residues. Between the trimmed V and J ends, which lost 3 bases and 4 bases, there was a span of 9 bases. The germline V gene has CDR1 SEHNR and CDR2 FQNEAQ (reference sequence). The CDR3 region has the DNA TGTGCCAGCAGCTTCCAGGGAGGCACCGGGGAGCTGTTTTTT. Translated: CASSFQGGTGELFF.

This sequence joins TRBV9 and TRBJ2-7; 7 nucleotides agree with TRBD2. With V trimmed by 0 bases and J by 7 bases, 10 bases remained unmatched. Germline-derived CDR1 and CDR2 are SGDLS and YYNGEE. The CDR3 length is 15 residues. CDR3 DNA: TGTGCCAGCAGCGTAGGGGAGGGACCGGGATGGGAGCAGTACTTC. This encodes CASSVGEGPGWEQYF.

V gene TRBV2 combines with J gene TRBJ1-1; a weak D match, TRBD1 (5 bases). V gave up 4 bases and J gave up 6 bases, with 12 bases separating them. The V gene's germline CDR1 is SNHLY and CDR2 FYNNEI. CDR3 length equals 13 residues. DNA of the CDR3: TGTGCCAGCAGTGTTCTCCGGGGGGCTGAAGCTTTCTTT. This sequence encodes CASSVLRGAEAFF.

This clone was observed a single time. The chain couples TRBV5-1 to TRBJ2-3, with 10 nucleotides matching TRBD1. The V segment lost 0 bases and the J segment 1 base; nucleotides outside the gene matches: 2. The CDR3 has 16 residues. Per the germline V gene, CDR1 is SGHRS and CDR2 is YFSETQ. The DNA of the CDR3 is TGCGCCAGCAGCTTGGGAGGGACAGGGGGCACAGATACGCAGTATTTT. Translated, it gives CASSLGGTGGTDTQYF.

The count of this clone is one. The chain recombines TRBV28 with TRBJ1-1; maybe TRBD1 (5 bases). The V gene's germline CDR1 is MDHEN and CDR2 SYDVKM. Between the trimmed V and J ends, which lost 3 bases and 4 bases, there was a span of 9 bases. The CDR3 loop spans 13 amino acids. CDR3 coding DNA: TGTGCCAGCAGTTTGATAGGGGTCACTGAAGCTTTCTTT. Translated: CASSLIGVTEAFF.

V usage is TRBV2 and J usage is TRBJ2-5; TRBD1 agrees at 7 bases. J was trimmed by 5 bases and V by 5 bases; bases with no gene match: 8. This CDR3 is 14 amino acids long. Germline assignment: CDR1 SNHLY and CDR2 FYNNEI. Here the CDR3 DNA reads TGTGCCAGCAGTTCTCACAGGGGCGGCGAGACCCAGTACTTC. This translates into CASSSHRGGETQYF.

This clone appeared a single time. V gene TRBV7-2 combines with J gene TRBJ2-2; 7 nucleotides match TRBD2. J was trimmed by 2 bases and V by 5 bases; bases with no gene match: 5. This CDR3 spans 15 amino acids. The V gene's germline CDR1 is SGHTA and CDR2 FQGNSA. As DNA, the CDR3 is TGTGCCAGCAGCGCGACTAGCACCAACACCGGGGAGCTGTTTTTT. This gives the protein CASSATSTNTGELFF.

This chain uses TRBV10-3 with TRBJ2-1; 12 bases line up with TRBD2. Germline V gene lookup returns CDR1 ENHRY and CDR2 SYGVKD. The junction had 7 bases not matched to a gene; V was cut back by 6 bases and J by 7 bases. The CDR3 sequence is 15 residues long. The CDR3 region is CAISPGLAGRNEQFF. The CDR3 DNA sequence: TGTGCCATCAGCCCAGGACTAGCGGGGCGGAATGAGCAGTTCTTC.

The sample holds a few counts of this clone. The V call is TRBV7-3, the J call TRBJ2-1; 11 bases align to TRBD2. Unmatched junction bases numbered 10, after V lost 5 bases and J lost 4 bases. The CDR3 has 17 amino acids. From germline, CDR1 is SGHTA and CDR2 FQGTGA. The CDR3 spells CASSLQSRTSGYNEQFF. The CDR3 DNA sequence: TGTGCCAGCAGCCTCCAGAGTAGGACTAGCGGGTACAATGAGCAGTTCTTC.

The J gene is TRBJ2-7, the V gene TRBV2, with 9 bases that match TRBD2. Germline V gene data show CDR1 as SNHLY and CDR2 as FYNNEI. J gave up 4 bases and V 1 base, and 8 bases lay outside the gene matches. CDR3 length: 16 residues. The CDR3 nucleotides are TGTGCCAGCAGTGAAGGACAGTTAGCGGGGGCTTACGAGCAGTACTTC. Its protein is CASSEGQLAGAYEQYF. Filled out from reference TRBV2 and TRBJ2-7, the complete variable domain reads EPEVTQTPSHQVTQMGQEVILRCVPISNHLYFYWYRQILGQKVEFLVSFYNNEISEKSEIFDDQFSVERPDGSNFTLKIRSTKLEDSAMYFCASSEGQLAGAYEQYFGPGTRLTVT.

The chain carries TRBV2 and TRBJ1-2, with 7 bases aligning to TRBD1. V shed 7 bases and J 7 bases; nucleotides not matched to a gene: 3. The CDR3 is 11 residues long. CDR1 is SNHLY, CDR2 FYNNEI, per germline. CDR3 nucleotide sequence: TGTGCCAGCACCTCAGGGGGTGGCTACACCTTC. Protein: CASTSGGGYTF.

V gene TRBV4-1 combines with J gene TRBJ2-7, with 9 positions matching TRBD1. Germline V gives CDR1 MGHRA, CDR2 YSYEKL. CDR3 length: 13 residues. With 3 bases clipped from V and 7 bases from J, the junction kept 4 bases outside the gene matches. The CDR3 region has the DNA TGCGCCAGCAGCCAGGGACAGGGTTTTGAGCAGTACTTC. It yields the protein CASSQGQGFEQYF.

This rearrangement joins TRBV6-5 to TRBJ1-5, with 7 bases fitting TRBD1. Trimming at V came to 5 bases and at J to 5 bases, leaving 6 bases not matched to a gene. Germline CDR1 is MNHEY and CDR2 is SVGAGI. The CDR3 covers 14 residues. The CDR3: CASSPGQADQPQHF. The CDR3 nucleotides are TGTGCCAGCAGTCCCGGACAGGCAGATCAGCCCCAGCATTTT.

This clone showed up just once. The rearrangement uses TRBV3-1 (or the pseudogene TRBV3-2) and TRBJ2-4; maybe TRBD2 (6 bases). Germline-derived CDR1 and CDR2 are LGHDT and YNNKEL (reference sequence). This CDR3 is 16 amino acids long. Trimming removed 4 bases from V and 6 bases from J, with 19 bases in between. CDR3 DNA: TGTGCCAGCAGCCTTCCACTAGCCCAAAGGAGAAACATTCAGTACTTC. Its translation is CASSLPLAQRRNIQYF.

The V call is TRBV18, the J call TRBJ2-7; D might be TRBD1 (5 bases). The CDR3 has 12 amino acids. V lost 3 bases and J 5 bases, leaving 8 bases between the germline ends. Germline lookup yields CDR1 KGHSH and CDR2 LQKENI. In DNA, the CDR3 is TGTGCCAGCTCACCGTCAGGGAACGAGCAGTACTTC. Amino acids: CASSPSGNEQYF.

This clone has only a few counts. The chain links TRBV6-1 to TRBJ1-5; TRBD1 agrees at 10 bases. This CDR3 has 18 amino acids. Per germline, CDR1 MNHNS and CDR2 SASEGT. Unmatched junction bases numbered 8, after V lost 3 bases and J lost 0 bases. The CDR3 sequence: CASSEPGQGLYSNQPQHF. The CDR3 DNA is TGTGCCAGCAGTGAGCCGGGACAGGGGTTATATAGCAATCAGCCCCAGCATTTT.

V and J are TRBV7-2 and TRBJ2-3; 9 nucleotides agree with TRBD1. V trimming: 5 bases; J trimming: 0 bases; junction bases outside the gene matches: 9. The germline gives CDR1 SGHTA, CDR2 FQGNSA. The CDR3 has 17 residues. The CDR3 here is CASSPPGQGISTDTQYF. CDR3 coding DNA: TGTGCCAGCAGCCCGCCGGGACAGGGCATTAGCACAGATACGCAGTATTTT.